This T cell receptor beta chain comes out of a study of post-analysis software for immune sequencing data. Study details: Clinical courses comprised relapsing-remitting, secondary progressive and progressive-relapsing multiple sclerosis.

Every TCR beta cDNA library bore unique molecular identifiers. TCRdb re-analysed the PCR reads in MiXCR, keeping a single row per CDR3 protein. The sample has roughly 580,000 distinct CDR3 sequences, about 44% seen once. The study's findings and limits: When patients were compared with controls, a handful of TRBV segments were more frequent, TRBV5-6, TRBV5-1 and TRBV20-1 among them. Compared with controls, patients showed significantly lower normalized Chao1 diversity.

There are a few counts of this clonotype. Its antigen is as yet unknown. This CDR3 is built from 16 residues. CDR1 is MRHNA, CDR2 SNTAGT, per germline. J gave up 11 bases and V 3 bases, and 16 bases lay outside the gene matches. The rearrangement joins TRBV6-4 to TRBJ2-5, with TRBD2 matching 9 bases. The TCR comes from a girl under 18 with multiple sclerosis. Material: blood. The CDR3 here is CASSEKAAGGYNEQYF. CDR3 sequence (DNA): TGTGCCAGCAGTGAAAAGGCAGCGGGGGGTTACAATGAGCAGTACTTC.